This TCR beta chain was sequenced during a study of graft-versus-host responses after intestinal transplantation. Whole-study context: Recipients were given multivisceral, liver-intestinal, or isolated intestinal transplants. The study gave all recipients anti-thymocyte globulin induction, then tacrolimus and steroids for 2 to 3 years. Findings and caveats of the study: Among recipient marrow samples, GvH clones were found; some appeared first in ileum or blood.

CDR1 and CDR2 from the germline V gene are LNHNV and YYDKDF (reference sequence). Trimming took off 2 bases at V and 0 bases at J, with 14 bases between the two ends. This CDR3 is 17 amino acids long. Around 200,000 CFSE-labeled responder cells were plated with around 200,000 irradiated, violet-dye-labeled stimulator cells. The table came from immunoSEQ multiplex PCR; TCRdb's copy has only in-frame clones and leaves some out. The sample records 13,000 to 15,000 clones, roughly two fifths being singletons. This sample comprised alloreactive CD8+ T cells from a mixed lymphocyte reaction culture, obtained before intestinal transplant. Subset noted: CFSE-low proliferating T cells sorted from roughly six-day pre-transplant mixed lymphocyte reaction (GvH or HvG direction). The rearrangement uses TRBV15 and TRBJ1-5; D gene uncertain. The sequence derives from a human patient who received an intestinal transplant. The CDR3 sequence is CATSRSRQIYSNQPQHF. The CDR3 nucleotides read TGTGCCACCAGCAGATCCCGCCAGATTTATAGCAATCAGCCCCAGCATTTT. Looking up the rest from reference TRBV15 and TRBJ1-5 gives the full variable domain: DAMVIQNPRYQVTQFGKPVTLSCSQTLNHNVMYWYQQKSSQAPKLLFHYYDKDFNNEADTPDNFQSRRPNTSFCFLDIRSPGLGDTAMYLCATSRSRQIYSNQPQHFGDGTRLSIL.